Listed below are T cell receptor beta chains from one sample, sequenced in a study of human T cells and chemical hapten exposure. A single record per CDR3 protein comes from TCRdb applying MiXCR to the RACE reads. This sample has roughly 100,000 distinct CDR3 sequences, with less than 35% found just once. The sequencing here drew on whole blood, taken in connection with sensitization to the hapten diphenylcyclopropenone (DPC). These receptors came from a middle-aged man with alopecia areata. Some clones in this sample may be carry-over from other donors' samples. The CDR3 runs from the conserved cysteine through the conserved F or W. A D gene is named only where the DNA matches it firmly. The size field is filled for only some rows; it gives once, few, many or a size class.

j_call clone_size d_call v_call cdr3_aa cdr3_nt
TRBJ2-7 - - TRBV24-1 CATARTALGEQYF TGTGCCACCGCGCGGACAGCTTTAGGTGAGCAGTACTTC
TRBJ2-3 - - TRBV4-1 CASSQETSRALDTQYF TGCGCCAGCAGCCAAGAAACGAGCAGGGCGTTGGATACGCAGTATTTT
TRBJ2-3 few - TRBV29-1 CSVLTATTDTQYF TGCAGCGTTTTGACAGCCACCACAGATACGCAGTATTTT
TRBJ2-3 - TRBD1 TRBV27 CATAGTGSTDTQYF TGTGCCACCGCCGGGACAGGAAGCACAGATACGCAGTATTTT
TRBJ2-3 - - TRBV3-1 CASSQEWQVNTQYF TGTGCCAGCAGCCAAGAATGGCAGGTCAATACGCAGTATTTT
TRBJ2-1 - TRBD2 TRBV10-3 CAIMRGGAGEQFF TGTGCCATCATGAGGGGAGGGGCTGGAGAGCAGTTCTTC
TRBJ2-2 - TRBD2 TRBV2 CASGSGGAGGAGELFF TGTGCCAGCGGGAGTGGTGGAGCGGGAGGGGCCGGGGAGCTGTTTTTT
TRBJ2-3 few - TRBV29-1 CSYGGGHTDTQYF TGCAGCTACGGCGGGGGCCACACAGATACGCAGTATTTT
TRBJ2-1 - - TRBV4-2 CASSQGLGLPFNNEQFF TGTGCCAGCAGCCAAGGCTTAGGACTACCTTTTAACAATGAGCAGTTCTTC
TRBJ2-3 few - TRBV6-5 CASSRSGTSTDTQYF TGTGCCAGCAGCCGATCGGGGACGAGCACAGATACGCAGTATTTT
TRBJ2-3 - TRBD2 TRBV20-1 CSARKRLAGGGTDTQYF TGCAGTGCTAGGAAAAGACTAGCGGGAGGTGGCACAGATACGCAGTATTTT
TRBJ2-7 many - TRBV28 CASSLNEQYF TGTGCCAGCAGTTTAAACGAGCAGTACTTC
TRBJ2-5 - - TRBV3-2 CASSQLRTVFDQETQYF TGTGCCAGCAGCCAGTTAAGGACAGTTTTCGATCAAGAGACCCAGTACTTC
TRBJ1-1 once - TRBV5-4 CASSSPAQLNTEAFF TGTGCCAGCAGCTCCCCCGCACAGCTGAACACTGAAGCTTTCTTT
TRBJ2-3 - - TRBV29-1 CSVLERNAADTQYF TGCAGCGTATTAGAGAGAAACGCGGCAGATACGCAGTATTTT
TRBJ2-1 few TRBD2 TRBV5-6 CASSWGLAEGSSYNEQFF TGTGCCAGCAGCTGGGGACTAGCGGAGGGGTCCTCCTACAATGAGCAGTTCTTC
TRBJ2-3 - TRBD2 TRBV29-1 CSVGTSGVTDTQYF TGCAGCGTAGGAACTAGCGGGGTCACAGATACGCAGTATTTT
TRBJ2-5 - - TRBV12-3/TRBV12-4 CASSLGSGRETQYF TGTGCCAGCAGTCTAGGGTCGGGGAGGGAGACCCAGTACTTC
TRBJ2-1 few TRBD1 TRBV29-1 CSADGGQGVPTTYNEQFF TGCAGCGCCGATGGGGGACAGGGGGTCCCCACCACCTACAATGAGCAGTTCTTC
TRBJ2-1 - - TRBV12-3/TRBV12-4 CASRSGTHIQFF TGTGCCAGCAGATCCGGGACGCACATTCAGTTCTTC
TRBJ2-3 - TRBD1 TRBV7-8 CASSPQTGNLLDTQYF TGTGCCAGCAGCCCCCAGACAGGGAACCTATTGGATACGCAGTATTTT
TRBJ2-1 - - TRBV10-3 CAIRGDFSYNEQFF TGTGCCATCAGGGGGGACTTCTCCTACAATGAGCAGTTCTTC
TRBJ1-1 - - TRBV18 CASSPEPGSEAFF TGTGCCAGCTCACCAGAACCCGGGTCTGAAGCTTTCTTT
TRBJ2-5 - TRBD2 TRBV20-1 CSAARASGRGETQYF TGCAGTGCCGCCCGGGCTAGCGGGAGAGGAGAGACCCAGTACTTC
TRBJ2-3 few TRBD2 TRBV20-1 CSASPAGVGTDTQYF TGCAGTGCTAGCCCAGCGGGAGTGGGCACAGATACGCAGTATTTT
TRBJ2-2 - - TRBV7-9 CASRSQGTNTGELFF TGTGCCAGCAGGTCACAGGGTACGAACACCGGGGAGCTGTTTTTT
TRBJ2-3 - TRBD1 TRBV9 CASSGGQGDPTPLDTQYF TGTGCCAGCAGCGGGGGACAGGGGGACCCGACCCCCTTAGATACGCAGTATTTT
TRBJ2-2 medium-sized TRBD2 TRBV18 CASSANVAGGSNTGELFF TGTGCCAGCTCAGCCAACGTAGCGGGAGGATCGAACACCGGGGAGCTGTTTTTT
TRBJ2-3 - - TRBV12-3/TRBV12-4 CASSRDTGTDTQYF TGTGCCAGCAGCCGGGACACGGGCACAGATACGCAGTATTTT
TRBJ1-4 - - TRBV4-2 CASSPLDEKLFF TGTGCCAGCAGCCCCCTAGACGAAAAACTGTTTTTT
TRBJ1-5 - - TRBV16 CASSQSSQGNQPQHF TGTGCCAGCAGCCAATCTTCGCAGGGGAATCAGCCCCAGCATTTT
TRBJ2-2 once - TRBV12-3/TRBV12-4 CASSRGAQMNTGELFF TGTGCCAGCAGTCGTGGGGCCCAGATGAACACCGGGGAGCTGTTTTTT
TRBJ1-1 few - TRBV5-5 CASSLILARNPEAFF TGTGCCAGCAGCTTGATTTTGGCCAGGAACCCTGAAGCTTTCTTT
TRBJ2-3 - - TRBV12-3/TRBV12-4 CASGRVLTDTQYF TGTGCCAGCGGCAGGGTACTAACAGATACGCAGTATTTT
TRBJ2-2 - - TRBV5-1 CASIEPPDTGELFF TGCGCCAGCATCGAACCCCCTGACACCGGGGAGCTGTTTTTT
TRBJ1-1 - TRBD1 TRBV28 CASTPGTGGIEAFF TGTGCCAGCACCCCCGGGACAGGGGGCATTGAAGCTTTCTTT
TRBJ1-4 few TRBD1 TRBV20-1 CSAPDRGANEKLFF TGCAGTGCACCCGACAGGGGCGCTAATGAAAAACTGTTTTTT
TRBJ2-3 few TRBD2 TRBV15 CATSRRLAGKASTDTQYF TGTGCCACCAGCAGAAGACTAGCGGGCAAGGCTAGCACAGATACGCAGTATTTT
TRBJ2-4 - - TRBV7-2 CASSLARLAKNIQYF TGTGCCAGCAGCTTAGCAAGATTGGCCAAAAACATTCAGTACTTC
TRBJ2-7 few TRBD1 TRBV30 CAWSKGTGAYEQYF TGTGCCTGGAGTAAAGGGACAGGGGCTTACGAGCAGTACTTC
TRBJ1-5 - TRBD1 TRBV6-5 CASSAGQSGNQPQHF TGTGCCAGCAGTGCGGGACAGTCGGGAAATCAGCCCCAGCATTTT
TRBJ1-4 few - TRBV9 CASSRVVNEKLFF TGTGCCAGCAGCCGAGTCGTAAATGAAAAACTGTTTTTT
TRBJ2-4 - - TRBV29-1 CSVEDPLAKNIQYF TGCAGCGTTGAAGATCCTTTAGCCAAAAACATTCAGTACTTC
TRBJ1-4 - - TRBV4-3 CASSQALLTGVNEKLFF TGCGCCAGCAGCCAAGCCCTCCTGACAGGCGTTAATGAAAAACTGTTTTTT
TRBJ2-3 few - TRBV11-2 CASSLDLPSVDTQYF TGTGCCAGCAGCTTAGATTTACCTAGCGTAGATACGCAGTATTTT
TRBJ2-3 - TRBD2 TRBV25-1 CASSLGGSWADTQYF TGTGCCAGCAGTTTGGGCGGGAGTTGGGCAGATACGCAGTATTTT
TRBJ2-3 - - TRBV15 CATSARKTVRTDTQYF TGTGCCACCAGCGCGCGAAAGACAGTCCGCACAGATACGCAGTATTTT